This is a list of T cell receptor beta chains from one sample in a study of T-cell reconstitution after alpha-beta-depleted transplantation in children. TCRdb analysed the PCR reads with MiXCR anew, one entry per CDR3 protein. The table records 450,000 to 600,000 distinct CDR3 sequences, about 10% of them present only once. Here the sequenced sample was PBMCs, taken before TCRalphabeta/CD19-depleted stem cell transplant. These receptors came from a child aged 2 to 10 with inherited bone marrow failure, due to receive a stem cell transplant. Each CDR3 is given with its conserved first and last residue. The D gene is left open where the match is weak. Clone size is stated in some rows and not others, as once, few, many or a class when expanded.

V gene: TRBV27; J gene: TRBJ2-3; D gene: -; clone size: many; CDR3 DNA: TGTGCCAGCAGTGGTTACAGAGCAGATACGCAGTATTTT; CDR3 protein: CASSGYRADTQYF
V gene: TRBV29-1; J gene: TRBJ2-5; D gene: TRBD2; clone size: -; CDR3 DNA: TGCAGCGTTGAAGTCCGACTAGCCGCCCAAGAGACCCAGTACTTC; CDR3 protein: CSVEVRLAAQETQYF
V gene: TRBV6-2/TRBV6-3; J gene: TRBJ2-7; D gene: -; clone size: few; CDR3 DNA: TGTGCCAGCAGCCTCATCGCTGGTGCCGCCTCCTACGAGCAGTACTTC; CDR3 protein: CASSLIAGAASYEQYF
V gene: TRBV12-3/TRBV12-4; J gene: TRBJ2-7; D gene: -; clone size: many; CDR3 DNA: TGTGCCAGCAGTGGGGTTGGACGCGAAACCTACGAGCAGTACTTC; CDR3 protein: CASSGVGRETYEQYF
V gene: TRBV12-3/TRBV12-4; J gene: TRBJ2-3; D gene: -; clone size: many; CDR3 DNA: TGTGCCAGCAGCTTGGCTAGCGGCACAGATACGCAGTATTTT; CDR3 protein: CASSLASGTDTQYF
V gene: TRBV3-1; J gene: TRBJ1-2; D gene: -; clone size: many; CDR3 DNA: TGTGCCAGCAGCCAAGATGGCCGGACAGCTAACTATGGCTACACCTTC; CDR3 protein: CASSQDGRTANYGYTF
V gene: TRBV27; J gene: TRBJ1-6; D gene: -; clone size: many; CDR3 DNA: TGTGCCAGCAGTTTGGGGGGGGGAACCGGCTTCCAGCCCCTCCACTTT; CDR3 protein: CASSLGGGTGFQPLHF
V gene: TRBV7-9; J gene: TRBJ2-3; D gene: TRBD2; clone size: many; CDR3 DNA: TGTGCCAGCAGCTTAGGTCTAGCGGGACCCACAGATACGCAGTATTTT; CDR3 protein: CASSLGLAGPTDTQYF
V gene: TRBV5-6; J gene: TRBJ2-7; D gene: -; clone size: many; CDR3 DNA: TGTGCCAGCAGTAGGGCTCTCCAATTCTACGAGCAGTACTTC; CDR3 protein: CASSRALQFYEQYF
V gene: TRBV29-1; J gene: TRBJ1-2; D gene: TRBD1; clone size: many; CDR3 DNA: TGCAGCGTTGTGTGGACAGGGGCCTATGGCTACACCTTC; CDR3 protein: CSVVWTGAYGYTF
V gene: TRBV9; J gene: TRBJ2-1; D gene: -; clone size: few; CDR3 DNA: TGTGCCAGCAGCGTAGGGGGGGCGCGGAACAATGAGCAGTTCTTC; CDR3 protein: CASSVGGARNNEQFF
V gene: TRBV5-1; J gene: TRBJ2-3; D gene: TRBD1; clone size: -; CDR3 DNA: TGCGCCAGCACCGCCGGGGACAGGGGAACAGATACGCAGTATTTT; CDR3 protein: CASTAGDRGTDTQYF
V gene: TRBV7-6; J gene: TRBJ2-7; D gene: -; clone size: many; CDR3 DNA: TGTGCCAGCAGCTTAGAGGCCAGGGCGGAATCGAGCTCCTACGAGCAGTACTTC; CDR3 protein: CASSLEARAESSSYEQYF
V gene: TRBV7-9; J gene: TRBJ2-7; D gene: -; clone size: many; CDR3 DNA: TGTGCCAGCAGCCTCGCCCAGACCTACGAGCAGTACTTC; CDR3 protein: CASSLAQTYEQYF
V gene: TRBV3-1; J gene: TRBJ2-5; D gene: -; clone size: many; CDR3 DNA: TGTGCCAGCAGCCAAGAGAGGCAAGAGACCCAGTACTTC; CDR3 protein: CASSQERQETQYF
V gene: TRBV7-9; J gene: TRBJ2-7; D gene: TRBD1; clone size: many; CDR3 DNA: TGTGCCAGCAGCTTAGGACAGGGGTACCGGGAGCAGTACTTC; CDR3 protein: CASSLGQGYREQYF
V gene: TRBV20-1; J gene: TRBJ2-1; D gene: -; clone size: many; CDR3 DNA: TGCAGTGCTAGTTCCTTTTACAATGAGCAGTTCTTC; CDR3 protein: CSASSFYNEQFF
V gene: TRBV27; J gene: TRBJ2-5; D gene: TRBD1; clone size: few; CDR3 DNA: TGTGCCAGCAGCGACAGGGGGCCCCAAGAGACCCAGTACTTC; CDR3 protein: CASSDRGPQETQYF
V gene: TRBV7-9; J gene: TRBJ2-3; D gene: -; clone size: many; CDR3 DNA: TGTGCCAGCAGCCGCAGGGGGGGGACTGGTCCCCCAGATACGCAGTATTTT; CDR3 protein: CASSRRGGTGPPDTQYF
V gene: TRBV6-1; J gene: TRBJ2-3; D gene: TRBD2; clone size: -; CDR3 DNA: TGTGCCAGCAGACCCACGACTAGCGGGAGGTCAGATACGCAGTATTTT; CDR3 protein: CASRPTTSGRSDTQYF
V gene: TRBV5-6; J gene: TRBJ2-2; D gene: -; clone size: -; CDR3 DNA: TGTGCCAGCAGCTTCGGACTGGGCGGGGAGCTGTTTTTT; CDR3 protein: CASSFGLGGELFF
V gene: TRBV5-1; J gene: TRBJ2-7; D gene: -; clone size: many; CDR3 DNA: TGCGCCAGCAGCATCCAGGACCGCATCTCCGAGCAGTACTTC; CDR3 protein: CASSIQDRISEQYF
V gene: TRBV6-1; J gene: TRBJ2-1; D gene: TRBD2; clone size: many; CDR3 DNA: TGTGCCAGCAGTGCAACTAGCGGGGCCTACAATGAGCAGTTCTTC; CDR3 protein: CASSATSGAYNEQFF